This T cell receptor (beta chain) originates from a study of breast tumors, draining lymph nodes, adjacent tissues. Regarding the study as a whole: Tumor TCR diversity was below lymph nodes but above nontumor tissue. That most tumor T cells come from lymph nodes remained unproven.

V lost 1 base and J 6 bases, leaving 4 bases between the germline ends. The germline V gene encodes CDR1 SGHVS and CDR2 FQNEAQ. The CDR3 contains 12 residues. One entry per CDR3 protein results from TCRdb running MiXCR on the multiplex PCR reads. The table has about 46,000 distinct CDR3 sequences, about 21% seen once. This clonotype was seen at least ten times. Antigen unknown. The receptor comes from a female donor with breast cancer. Some clones in this sample may be carry-over from other donors' samples. The sequenced sample consisted of breast tumor tissue. V usage is TRBV7-8 and J usage is TRBJ1-5; D ambiguous. The CDR3 region is CASSLVGQPQHF. In nucleotides, the CDR3 is TGTGCCAGCAGCTTAGTAGGTCAGCCCCAGCATTTT.